The 18 T cell receptor beta chains below were found in one sample sequenced in a study of STAT5B mutations in CD4+ large granular lymphocyte leukemia (dated by TCRdb to about 2022). Library preparation was by the immunoSEQ multiplex PCR assay. In its TCRdb copy, this immuneACCESS table keeps in-frame sequences only and misses some clones. Where compared with another copy, unresolved V genes explain less than half of these, and the others have no known cause. Recorded for this sample are 20,000 to 25,000 clones; about three quarters of them occurred a single time. Approximately 0.69% of the sample goes to the ten largest clones. The sequencing input was CD4+ T cells from blood buffy coats. Source of these receptors: a human donor in good health.

This chain uses TRBV6-1 with TRBJ1-2, with D possibly being TRBD1 (5 bases). This CDR3 spans 15 amino acids. The germline CDR1 and CDR2 sequences are MNHNS and SASEGT. The germline V and J ends were trimmed by 5 bases and 2 bases, with 15 bases remaining between them. In DNA, the CDR3 is TGTGCCAGCAGTCCCCGACTACAGGCGAACTATGGCTACACCTTC. It specifies CASSPRLQANYGYTF.

The chain carries TRBV19 and TRBJ2-7; 9 bases are a match to TRBD1. CDR1 is LNHDA, CDR2 SQIVND, per germline (reference sequence). V was clipped by 4 bases and J by 4 bases; unmatched bases: 2. The length of the CDR3 is 13 residues. CDR3 DNA sequence: TGTGCCAGTAGTAGAGGACAGGGGTACGAGCAGTACTTC. The encoded protein is CASSRGQGYEQYF.

This clone was seen a handful of times. CDR3 DNA sequence: TGTGCCAGCACTAAGGACCCTTTCGGAGTCTACGAGCAGTACTTC. Protein product: CASTKDPFGVYEQYF. This chain links TRBV6-1 with TRBJ2-7; D ambiguous. The germline CDR1 and CDR2 sequences are MNHNS and SASEGT. V was cut by 7 bases and J by 3 bases, with 19 bases left in between. There are 15 residues in the CDR3.

V is TRBV6-1 and J is TRBJ1-2; D remains ambiguous. The CDR3 has 14 residues. Trimming removed 4 bases from V and 2 bases from J, with 11 bases in between. In germline, CDR1 is MNHNS, CDR2 SASEGT. The DNA of the CDR3 is TGTGCCAGCAGTGGTGGCACTCTCAACTATGGCTACACCTTC. Its translation is CASSGGTLNYGYTF.

In its sample, this clone was seen a few times. The chain links TRBV6-1 to TRBJ1-1, with a weak D call TRBD1 (6 bases). This CDR3 region has 14 residues. V was pared by 2 bases and J by 3 bases, with 10 bases between. The V gene's germline CDR1 is MNHNS and CDR2 SASEGT. CDR3 sequence (DNA): TGTGCCAGCAGTGAACATTACAGGGACACTGAAGCTTTCTTT. It yields the protein CASSEHYRDTEAFF.

The chain is built from TRBV7-2 and TRBJ2-5, with unresolved D. The J call may be incorrect, as the DNA end agrees better with TRBJ2-7. The CDR3 length is 14 residues. Germline V gene data show CDR1 as SGHTA and CDR2 as FQGNSA. The CDR3 here is CASRPGGEAYEQYF. The CDR3 nucleotides read TGTGCCAGCAGGCCGGGTGGGGAAGCCTACGAGCAGTACTTC.

The chain has TRBV9 and TRBJ2-1, with D possibly being TRBD2 (5 bases). The CDR3 extends over 14 amino acids. Looked up from germline, CDR1 is SGDLS and CDR2 is YYNGEE. Trimming left V 4 bases short and J 2 bases short, with 10 bases between. DNA for the CDR3: TGTGCCAGCAGCTATAGCGACCCCTACAATGAGCAGTTCTTC. As protein: CASSYSDPYNEQFF.

The chain recombines TRBV7-8 with TRBJ1-1; D remains unclear. V lost 5 bases to trimming and J lost 7 bases, with 11 bases between them. Germline lookup yields CDR1 SGHVS and CDR2 FQNEAQ. The CDR3 consists of 12 residues. CDR3 amino acids: CASSRHLHEAFF. CDR3 sequence (DNA): TGTGCCAGCAGCAGACACCTCCATGAAGCTTTCTTT.

This sequence joins TRBV18 and TRBJ2-7; D unclear. The ends were cut back, 8 bases at V and 0 bases at J, with 8 bases in the middle. The CDR3 extends over 12 amino acids. Germline V gene sequence: CDR1 KGHSH, CDR2 LQKENI. CDR3 in amino acids: CASRSDSYEQYF. CDR3 DNA sequence: TGTGCCAGCAGATCAGACTCCTACGAGCAGTACTTC.

The chain employs TRBV27 and TRBJ1-6, with TRBD1 as a possible D gene (5 bases). CDR3 length: 12 amino acids. Germline-derived CDR1 and CDR2 are MNHEY and SMNVEV (reference sequence). Trimming removed 1 base at V and 10 bases at J, with 5 bases between. The CDR3 loop is CASSLWGSPLHF. DNA of the CDR3: TGTGCCAGCAGTTTATGGGGGTCACCCCTCCACTTT.

J is TRBJ2-1 and V is TRBV10-3; TRBD2 agrees at 9 bases. In germline, CDR1 is ENHRY, CDR2 SYGVKD. The CDR3 totals 14 residues. The junction had 2 bases not matched to a gene; V was cut back by 0 bases and J by 8 bases. In nucleotides, the CDR3 is TGTGCCATCAGTGAGTCTGCGGGGGGGTATGAGCAGTTCTTC. The encoded protein is CAISESAGGYEQFF.

The chain has TRBV7-2 and TRBJ2-2; 8 bases are shared with TRBD2. The CDR3 sequence is 15 residues long. CDR1 and CDR2 (germline): SGHTA, FQGNSA. V was pared by 5 bases and J by 9 bases, with 11 bases of the junction left unmatched. This chain's CDR3 is CASSPRVAGNRELFF. The CDR3 region has the DNA TGTGCCAGCAGCCCTCGAGTAGCGGGGAACCGGGAGCTGTTTTTT.

This clone was observed a single time. The V call is TRBV11-3, the J call TRBJ1-4, with D unclear. Germline V lookup: CDR1 SGHNT, CDR2 YENEEA. V lost 3 bases and J lost 3, with 11 bases in between. This CDR3 contains 15 residues. In nucleotides, the CDR3 is TGTGCCAGCAGCTTGCTGGGAGCCCCTAATGAAAAACTGTTTTTT. Translation: CASSLLGAPNEKLFF.

This chain links TRBV6-6 with TRBJ2-7; 10 positions match TRBD1. Per the germline V gene, CDR1 is MNHNY and CDR2 is SVGAGI (reference sequence). The CDR3 spans 15 residues. V was clipped by 3 bases and J by 3 bases; unmatched bases: 5. This CDR3 is CASSYLGTGVYEQYF. CDR3 nucleotide sequence: TGTGCCAGCAGTTATTTAGGGACAGGGGTCTACGAGCAGTACTTC.

This clone was found a few times. The V and J genes are TRBV4-2 and TRBJ1-1; weak D call: TRBD1 (6 bases). Germline values: CDR1 LGHNA, CDR2 YNFKEQ. V was cut by 0 bases and J by 6 bases, with 17 bases left in between. This CDR3 spans 16 amino acids. The CDR3: CASSQEGWGAGSEAFF. As DNA, the CDR3 is TGTGCCAGCAGCCAAGAAGGTTGGGGGGCTGGCTCTGAAGCTTTCTTT.

The chain couples TRBV6-1 to TRBJ1-5, with D unresolved. The CDR3 length is 15 residues. Germline CDR1 is MNHNS and CDR2 is SASEGT. V was pared by 6 bases and J by 0 bases, with 12 bases between. This CDR3 reads CASSVLPGSNQPQHF. The DNA for the CDR3 is TGTGCCAGCAGCGTGCTGCCGGGTAGCAATCAGCCCCAGCATTTT.

The chain employs TRBV18 and TRBJ1-5; tentatively, D is TRBD1 (6 bases). Trimming took 5 bases from V and 6 from J, leaving 14 bases between them. The CDR3 extends over 14 amino acids. CDR1 is KGHSH, CDR2 LQKENI, per germline. The DNA of the CDR3 is TGTGCCAGCTCATCGTTGGACAGCGGTCAGCCCCAGCATTTT. Amino acids: CASSSLDSGQPQHF. Drawing the rest from reference TRBV18 and TRBJ1-5, the complete variable domain is NAGVMQNPRHLVRRRGQEARLRCSPMKGHSHVYWYRQLPEEGLKFMVYLQKENIIDESGMPKERFSAEFPKEGPSILRIQQVVRGDSAAYFCASSSLDSGQPQHFGDGTRLSIL.

This clone was found once. The chain uses TRBV6-5 and TRBJ1-1, with D unclear. The CDR3 totals 16 residues. Trimming cost V 0 bases and J 0 bases, with 11 bases left between them. CDR1 is MNHEY and CDR2 is SVGAGI in the germline V gene. The CDR3 loop reads CASSYSRSFMNTEAFF. DNA of the CDR3: TGTGCCAGCAGTTACTCGCGAAGTTTCATGAACACTGAAGCTTTCTTT.